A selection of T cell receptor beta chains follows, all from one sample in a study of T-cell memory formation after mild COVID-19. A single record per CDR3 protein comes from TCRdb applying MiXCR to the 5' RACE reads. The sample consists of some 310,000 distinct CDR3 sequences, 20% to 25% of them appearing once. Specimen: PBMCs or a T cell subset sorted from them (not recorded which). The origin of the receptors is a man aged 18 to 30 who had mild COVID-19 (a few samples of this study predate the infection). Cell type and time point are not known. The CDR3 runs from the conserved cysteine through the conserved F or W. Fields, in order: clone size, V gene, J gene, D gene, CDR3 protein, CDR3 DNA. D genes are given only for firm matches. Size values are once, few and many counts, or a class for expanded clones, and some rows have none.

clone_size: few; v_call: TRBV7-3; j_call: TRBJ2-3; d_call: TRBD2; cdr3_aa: CASSSDPSGGANTQYF; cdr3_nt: TGTGCCAGCAGCTCCGACCCCAGCGGGGGGGCGAATACGCAGTATTTT
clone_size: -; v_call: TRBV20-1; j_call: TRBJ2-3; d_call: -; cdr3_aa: CSASTSSSSDTQYF; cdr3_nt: TGCAGTGCCTCGACTTCGTCGTCCTCAGATACGCAGTATTTT
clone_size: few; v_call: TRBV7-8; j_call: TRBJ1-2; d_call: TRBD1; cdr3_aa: CATGTGSNYGYTF; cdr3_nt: TGTGCCACGGGGACAGGGTCTAACTATGGCTACACCTTC
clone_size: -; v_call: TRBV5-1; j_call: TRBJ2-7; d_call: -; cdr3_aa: CASSTFGEQYF; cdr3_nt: TGCGCCAGCAGTACCTTCGGCGAGCAGTACTTC
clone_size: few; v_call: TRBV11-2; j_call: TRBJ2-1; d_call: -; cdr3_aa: CASSLNFLGSYNEQFF; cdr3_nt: TGTGCCAGCAGCTTAAACTTTTTGGGTTCCTACAATGAGCAGTTCTTC
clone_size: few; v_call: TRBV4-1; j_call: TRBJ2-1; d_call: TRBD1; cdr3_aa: CASSHPGQGFNEQFF; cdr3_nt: TGCGCCAGCAGCCATCCGGGACAGGGGTTCAATGAGCAGTTCTTC
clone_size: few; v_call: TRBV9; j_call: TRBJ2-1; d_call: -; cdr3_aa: CASSEGTSYNEQFF; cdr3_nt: TGTGCCAGCAGCGAGGGGACATCCTACAATGAGCAGTTCTTC
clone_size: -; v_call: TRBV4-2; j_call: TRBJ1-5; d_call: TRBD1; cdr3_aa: CASSQDRGTGNQPQHF; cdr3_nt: TGTGCCAGCAGCCAGGACAGGGGTACGGGCAATCAGCCCCAGCATTTT
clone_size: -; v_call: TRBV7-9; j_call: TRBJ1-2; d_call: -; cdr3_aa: CASSRDSGQTPGGYTF; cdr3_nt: TGTGCCAGCAGCCGGGACTCCGGCCAAACCCCGGGCGGCTACACCTTC
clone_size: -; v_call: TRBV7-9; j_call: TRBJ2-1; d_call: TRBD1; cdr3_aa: CASSPGTEPYNEQFF; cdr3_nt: TGTGCCAGCAGCCCCGGGACAGAGCCATACAATGAGCAGTTCTTC
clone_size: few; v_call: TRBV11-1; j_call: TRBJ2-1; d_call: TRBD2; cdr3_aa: CASSLQAGTYNEQFF; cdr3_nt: TGTGCCAGCAGCTTACAAGCGGGGACTTACAATGAGCAGTTCTTC
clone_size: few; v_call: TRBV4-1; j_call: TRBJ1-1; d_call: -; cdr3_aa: CASSHVLGAGSEAFF; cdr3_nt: TGCGCCAGCAGCCACGTCCTAGGGGCGGGTTCTGAAGCTTTCTTT
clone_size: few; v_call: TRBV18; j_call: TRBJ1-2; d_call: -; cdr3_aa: CASSSDTAYGYTF; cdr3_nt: TGTGCCAGCTCATCCGACACAGCCTATGGCTACACCTTC
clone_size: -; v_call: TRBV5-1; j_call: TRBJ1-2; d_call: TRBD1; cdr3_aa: CASSLAGTGGEGYTF; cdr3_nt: TGCGCCAGCAGCTTGGCAGGGACAGGGGGGGAAGGCTACACCTTC
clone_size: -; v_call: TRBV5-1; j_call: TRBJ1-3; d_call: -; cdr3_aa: CASQDGSGNTIYF; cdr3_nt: TGCGCCAGCCAGGACGGATCTGGAAACACCATATATTTT
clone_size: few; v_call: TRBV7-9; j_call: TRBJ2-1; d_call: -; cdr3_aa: CASSYEGGNEQFF; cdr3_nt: TGTGCCAGCAGTTATGAAGGGGGCAATGAGCAGTTCTTC
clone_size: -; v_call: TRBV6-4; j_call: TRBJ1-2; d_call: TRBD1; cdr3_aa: CASSLQGGGSGYTF; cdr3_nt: TGTGCCAGCAGCCTCCAGGGGGGGGGCTCTGGCTACACCTTC
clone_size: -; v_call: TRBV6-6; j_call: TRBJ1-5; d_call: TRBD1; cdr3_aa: CASSDRGGNQPQHF; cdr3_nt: TGTGCCAGCAGCGACAGGGGCGGCAATCAGCCCCAGCATTTT
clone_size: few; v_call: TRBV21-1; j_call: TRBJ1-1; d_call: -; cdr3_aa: CASSIRKGDSLVNTEAFF; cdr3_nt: TGTGCCAGCAGCATCCGGAAGGGCGACAGCCTGGTGAACACTGAAGCTTTCTTT
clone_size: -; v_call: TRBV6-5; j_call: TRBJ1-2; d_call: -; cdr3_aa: CASSYSSWGTGKGYTF; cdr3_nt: TGTGCCAGCAGTTACTCATCCTGGGGGACTGGAAAAGGCTACACCTTC
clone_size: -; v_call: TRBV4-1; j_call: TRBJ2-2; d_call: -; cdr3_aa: CASSSLPGGELFF; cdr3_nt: TGCGCCAGCAGCTCTCTACCTGGCGGGGAGCTGTTTTTT
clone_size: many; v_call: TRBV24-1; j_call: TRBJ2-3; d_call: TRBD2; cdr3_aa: CATSDARTSGGVGDTQYF; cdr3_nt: TGTGCCACCAGTGATGCGCGAACTAGCGGGGGGGTTGGAGATACGCAGTATTTT
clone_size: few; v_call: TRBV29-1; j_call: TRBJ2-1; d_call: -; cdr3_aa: CSVRTPSYNEQFF; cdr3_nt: TGCAGCGTTCGGACACCCTCCTACAATGAGCAGTTCTTC
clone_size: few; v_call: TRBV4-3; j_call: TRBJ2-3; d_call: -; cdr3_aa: CASRPRGRATDTQYF; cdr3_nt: TGCGCCAGCAGACCCAGGGGAAGGGCCACAGATACGCAGTATTTT